This is a list of T cell receptor beta chains from one sample in a study of technical replicates of blood from a handful of donors. This table comes from immunoSEQ multiplex PCR, and its TCRdb copy is limited to in-frame clones, with some not included. In the table there are 85,000 to 100,000 clones, under 97% of which are singletons. The specimen was T cells isolated from PBMCs. All receptors come from a human donor in good health. Each CDR3 is given with its conserved first and last residue. The D gene is left open where the match is weak. Where a row states a size, it is once, few, many or the class of an expanded clone; other rows omit it.

j_call d_call v_call clone_size cdr3_nt cdr3_aa
TRBJ1-2 . TRBV5-4 . TGTGCCAGCAGCGCGAATAACTATGGCTACACCTTC CASSANNYGYTF
TRBJ1-2 . TRBV28 . TGTGCCAGCAGTTTAGGGGCAGGCCTCTATGGCTACACCTTC CASSLGAGLYGYTF
TRBJ2-7 . TRBV5-1 . TGCGCCAGCAGCTTCGAGGCGGGGTTAATCTACGAGCAGTACTTC CASSFEAGLIYEQYF
TRBJ1-5 . TRBV7-9 once TGTGCCAGCAGTGCTGACTATGCAGATCAGCCCCAGCATTTT CASSADYADQPQHF
TRBJ1-1 . TRBV5-1 . TGCGCCAGCAGCTTGGACAGGGTGGGCACTGAAGCTTTCTTT CASSLDRVGTEAFF
TRBJ2-2 . TRBV6-1 once TGTGCCAGCAGTGAAGCGCTTTCAGGGGCGGGCACCGGGGAGCTGTTTTTT CASSEALSGAGTGELFF
TRBJ1-4 . TRBV19 . TGTGCCAGTAGAGACAGAGGGGGGGGCCTGGCTAATGAAAAACTGTTTTTT CASRDRGGGLANEKLFF
TRBJ2-3 . TRBV29-1 . TGCAGCGTTGAAGATCGGGGGATAAGGCAGGGAAACACAGATACGCAGTATTTT CSVEDRGIRQGNTDTQYF
TRBJ2-7 TRBD2 TRBV27 . TGTGCCAGCAGTTTGCGGGGGGATAGCTCCTACGAGCAGTACTTC CASSLRGDSSYEQYF
TRBJ1-2 . TRBV2 . TGTGCCAGCTTGGAGGTGATGGGGGGCTACACCTTC CASLEVMGGYTF